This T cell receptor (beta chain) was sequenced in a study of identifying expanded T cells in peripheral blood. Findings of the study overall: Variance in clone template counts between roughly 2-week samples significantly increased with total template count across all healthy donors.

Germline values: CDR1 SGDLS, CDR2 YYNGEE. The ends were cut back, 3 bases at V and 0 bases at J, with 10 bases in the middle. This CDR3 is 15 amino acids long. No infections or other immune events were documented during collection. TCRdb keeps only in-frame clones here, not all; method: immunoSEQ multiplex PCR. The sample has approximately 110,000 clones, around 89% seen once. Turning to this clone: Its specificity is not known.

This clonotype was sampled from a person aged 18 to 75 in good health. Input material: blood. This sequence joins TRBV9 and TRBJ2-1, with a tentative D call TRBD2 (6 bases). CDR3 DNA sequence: TGTGCCAGCAGCGCGGGACTGGACTCCTACAATGAGCAGTTCTTC. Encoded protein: CASSAGLDSYNEQFF. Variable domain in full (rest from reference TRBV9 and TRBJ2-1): DSGVTQTPKHLITATGQRVTLRCSPRSGDLSVYWYQQSLDQGLQFLIQYYNGEERAKGNILERFSAQQFPDLHSELNLSSLELGDSALYFCASSAGLDSYNEQFFGPGTRLTVL.